The clone carrying this TCR beta chain was counted only a few times. What it binds is unknown. Atypia-free adjacent lung came from at least 2 cm beyond the tumor margin. This CDR3 comprises 17 residues. Germline CDR1 reads SGHNT; CDR2 reads YENEEA. V shed 5 bases and J 3 bases; nucleotides not matched to a gene: 5. Produced via immunoSEQ multiplex PCR; TCRdb's table is partial and in-frame only. The repertoire holds around 1,500 clones, with over 20% as singletons. This record belongs to a study of T cells in localized non-small cell lung cancer. General study points: Overall survival was longer when the density of T cells in the blood was higher. When the top 100 tumor clones were examined, a median approximately 59 of them also appeared in the adjacent lung, which was paired and uninvolved. Uninvolved adjacent lung showed higher T cell clonality than tumor.

The material sequenced was normal lung tissue next to the tumor, taken before any cancer treatment. This clonotype was obtained from a male donor aged 60 or older with stage II squamous cell lung carcinoma. The gene calls are TRBV11-3 and TRBJ2-2; the match to TRBD2 covers 14 bases. CDR3 in DNA: TGTGCCAGCAGCACCCGACTAGCGGGGGGGTACACCGGGGAGCTGTTTTTT. It specifies CASSTRLAGGYTGELFF.